These 31 T cell receptor beta chains share one sample of origin, sequenced in a study of T cell repertoires in cytomegalovirus infection. Their antigens are not known. TCRdb itself ran the reads through MiXCR, one entry per CDR3 protein. Of hundreds of thousands of distinct CDR3 sequences in the sample, around 32% were seen once. The specimen was cultured CD8+ T cells from PBMCs, collected from culture after CMV antigen stimulation. The receptors were sampled from a human donor in good health (CMV status not recorded). Some clones in this sample may be carry-over from other donors' samples.

The genes are TRBV7-9 and TRBJ1-4; 7 bases map to TRBD1. Losses at the gene ends were 5 bases for V and 4 bases for J; bases not matched to a gene: 7. The CDR3 has 15 amino acids. The germline V gene has CDR1 SEHNR and CDR2 FQNEAQ (reference sequence). This CDR3 is CASSVDYRGNEKLFF. Here the CDR3 DNA reads TGTGCCAGCAGCGTAGACTACAGGGGTAATGAAAAACTGTTTTTT.

A few counts support this clonotype. This chain uses TRBV27 with TRBJ1-1; D gene uncertain. Looked up from germline, CDR1 is MNHEY and CDR2 is SMNVEV (reference sequence). Trimming cost V 4 bases and J 3 bases, with 9 bases left between them. This CDR3 contains 13 residues. The CDR3: CASSWAADTEAFF. In DNA form, the CDR3 reads TGTGCCAGCAGTTGGGCAGCGGACACTGAAGCTTTCTTT.

There are a few counts of this clonotype. The J gene is TRBJ2-5, the V gene TRBV7-4; D not certain. The germline V gene has CDR1 SGHVT and CDR2 SQSDAQ. The V end lost 3 bases, the J end lost 1 base, and 9 bases lay between the germline ends. CDR3 length equals 14 residues. CDR3 in DNA: TGTGCCAGCAGCTTCGCCGGGTCCCAAGAGACCCAGTACTTC. Translated: CASSFAGSQETQYF.

This clonotype was counted between two and nine times. This chain connects TRBV12-3 or TRBV12-4 to TRBJ2-1; D is perhaps TRBD1 (6 bases). V lost 6 bases and J lost 0, with 12 bases in between. This CDR3 is built from 15 residues. CDR3 region: CASSNDRSSYNEQFF. The CDR3 coding sequence is TGTGCCAGCAGCAACGACAGGAGCTCCTACAATGAGCAGTTCTTC.

Ten or more counts support this clonotype. The V call is TRBV7-8, the J call TRBJ1-4; possible D gene TRBD1, 5 bases. Germline V gene lookup returns CDR1 SGHVS and CDR2 FQNEAQ. Trimming removed 4 bases at V and 1 base at J, with 19 bases between. This CDR3 comprises 18 residues. The CDR3 DNA sequence: TGTGCCAGCAGCTATACCAAAGGGTCGGGGGGAACTAATGAAAAACTGTTTTTT. It yields the protein CASSYTKGSGGTNEKLFF.

The CDR3 reads CASSSLTGYGELFF. The CDR3, as DNA: TGTGCCAGCAGCTCACTGACAGGGTACGGGGAGCTGTTTTTT. The genes are TRBV7-3 and TRBJ2-2; 7 bases agree with TRBD1. The germline CDR1 and CDR2 sequences are SGHTA and FQGTGA. V lost 4 bases, J lost 7 bases, and 6 bases stayed unmatched. This CDR3 comprises 14 residues.

The chain uses TRBV6-5 and TRBJ2-1; 7 bases are a match to TRBD2. The V and J ends lost 0 bases and 0 bases, in that order; junction bases with no gene match: 2. The CDR3 is 16 residues long. Germline V gene sequence: CDR1 MNHEY, CDR2 SVGAGI. CDR3 nucleotide sequence: TGTGCCAGCAGTTACTCTAGGGAGGGCTCCTACAATGAGCAGTTCTTC. Its protein is CASSYSREGSYNEQFF.

The genes are TRBV10-2 and TRBJ1-2; D is perhaps TRBD1 (6 bases). The CDR3 covers 12 residues. Germline V gene data show CDR1 as WSHSY and CDR2 as SAAADI. Trimming took 6 bases from V and 6 from J, leaving 11 bases between them. The DNA for the CDR3 is TGCGCCAGCAGCGGGGGGCTTGATGGCTACACCTTC. Its translation: CASSGGLDGYTF.

The chain recombines TRBV9 with TRBJ2-1; TRBD2 aligns across 9 bases. The V and J ends lost 4 bases and 6 bases, in that order; junction bases with no gene match: 5. The CDR3 loop spans 14 amino acids. Looked up from germline, CDR1 is SGDLS and CDR2 is YYNGEE. In DNA, the CDR3 is TGTGCCAGCAGCCTAGCGGGACTTCTCAATGAGCAGTTCTTC. Residues: CASSLAGLLNEQFF.

The chain employs TRBV13 and TRBJ2-7; TRBD1 agrees at 9 bases. V was clipped by 0 bases and J by 5 bases; unmatched bases: 5. Germline CDR1 and CDR2: PRHDT and FYEKMQ (reference sequence). The CDR3 length is 15 residues. The CDR3 region is CASSLGVGQGDEQYF. The CDR3 DNA is TGTGCCAGCAGCTTAGGAGTGGGACAGGGCGACGAGCAGTACTTC. Full variable domain (rest looked up from reference TRBV13 and TRBJ2-7): AAGVIQSPRHLIKEKRETATLKCYPIPRHDTVYWYQQGPGQDPQFLISFYEKMQSDKGSIPDRFSAQQFSDYHSELNMSSLELGDSALYFCASSLGVGQGDEQYFGPGTRLTVT.

V usage is TRBV27 and J usage is TRBJ2-2; the D call may be TRBD1 or TRBD2 (5 bases each). CDR1 and CDR2 (germline): MNHEY, SMNVEV (reference sequence). Trimming left V 5 bases short and J 5 bases short, with 27 bases between. This CDR3 has 19 amino acids. CDR3 sequence (DNA): TGTGCCAGCAGTCCGACGGCCGGGACGGATCGCCTTATGACCGGGGAGCTGTTTTTT. Its protein product is CASSPTAGTDRLMTGELFF.

The CDR3 region has the DNA TGTGCCAGCAGCCAAGCAGGGGGGGACGAAAAACTGTTTTTT. Translating it yields CASSQAGGDEKLFF. This chain links TRBV3-1 with TRBJ1-4; 7 bases match TRBD1. V trimming: 1 base; J trimming: 8 bases; junction bases outside the gene matches: 4. Germline loops: CDR1 LGHDT, CDR2 YNNKEL (reference sequence). CDR3 length: 14 residues.

This clonotype turned up a few times. The chain links TRBV6-8 to TRBJ1-2; D possibly corresponds to TRBD1 (5 bases). Germline CDR1 reads MNHGY; CDR2 reads SAAAGT. This CDR3 spans 13 amino acids. The V end was cut by 8 bases, the J end by 5 bases, with 15 bases between. CDR3 nucleotides: TGTGCCAGCCGCCCAGGGTTCAGATATGGCTACACCTTC. This encodes CASRPGFRYGYTF.

V usage is TRBV7-6 and J usage is TRBJ1-1; TRBD1 might be the D (5 bases). The CDR3 runs to 15 residues. Trimming removed 3 bases at V and 2 bases at J, with 13 bases between. The germline V gene encodes CDR1 SGHVS and CDR2 FNYEAQ. The DNA for the CDR3 is TGTGCCAGCAGCTTCTTCCAGGGAATTAACACTGAAGCTTTCTTT. Amino acids: CASSFFQGINTEAFF.

V and J are TRBV5-5 and TRBJ1-2, with D unresolved. This CDR3 contains 15 residues. Trimming took off 4 bases at V and 6 bases at J, with 19 bases between the two ends. From germline, CDR1 is SGHKS and CDR2 YYEKEE (reference sequence). CDR3 protein: CASSPNSAGVNGYTF. The CDR3, as DNA: TGTGCCAGCAGCCCAAATTCGGCTGGGGTGAATGGCTACACCTTC.

This clonotype showed up many times. The J gene is TRBJ1-1, the V gene TRBV7-2; D not resolved. From germline, CDR1 is SGHTA and CDR2 FQGNSA. The CDR3 has 14 amino acids. With 3 bases removed from V and 2 bases from J, the gap between germline ends came to 10 bases. The CDR3 protein is CASSLGSSNTEAFF. The CDR3 bases are TGTGCCAGCAGCTTGGGCTCTTCAAACACTGAAGCTTTCTTT.

J is TRBJ1-2 and V is TRBV19; perhaps TRBD1 as D (5 bases). The CDR3 loop spans 13 amino acids. Germline CDR1 is LNHDA and CDR2 is SQIVND (reference sequence). Trimming took 7 bases from V and 7 from J, leaving 16 bases between them. The chain's CDR3 is CASTLGGMSGYTF. Written as DNA, the CDR3 is TGTGCCAGTACCCTGGGGGGTATGAGTGGCTACACCTTC.

This clonotype was detected only a few times. The chain employs TRBV5-5 and TRBJ1-2, with no clear D. Germline V gives CDR1 SGHKS, CDR2 YYEKEE (reference sequence). CDR3 length: 13 amino acids. The V and J ends lost 6 bases and 4 bases respectively, with 13 bases between them. The CDR3 sequence is CASINDAAYGYTF. In DNA, the CDR3 is TGTGCCAGCATCAACGACGCTGCCTATGGCTACACCTTC.

There are many counts of this clonotype. The chain carries TRBV7-6 and TRBJ2-3; 15 bases are a match to TRBD2. CDR3 length: 17 amino acids. Germline CDR1 is SGHVS and CDR2 is FNYEAQ. Losses at the gene ends were 5 bases for V and 4 bases for J; bases not matched to a gene: 7. CDR3 protein: CASSLRTSGGAPDTQYF. DNA of the CDR3: TGTGCCAGCAGCCTCCGGACTAGCGGGGGGGCTCCAGATACGCAGTATTTT.

The table lists this clonotype with a count of one. The V and J genes are TRBV4-1 and TRBJ1-6; TRBD1 agrees at 9 bases. The CDR3 contains 14 residues. Germline values: CDR1 MGHRA, CDR2 YSYEKL. V was clipped by 5 bases and J by 10 bases; unmatched bases: 6. The CDR3 reads CASSSRTGASPLHF. CDR3 DNA: TGCGCCAGCAGCTCGCGGACAGGGGCCTCACCCCTCCACTTT.

On this clonotype: This may arise from a read error, as a much more abundant clone is one base away. This chain links TRBV7-4 with TRBJ2-3; D is ambiguous. This CDR3 region has 13 residues. V shed 5 bases and J shed 2 bases, with 8 bases lying between them. Germline CDR1 is SGHVT and CDR2 is SQSDAQ. Here the CDR3 DNA reads TGTGCCAGCAGCACGGACCTCACAGATACGCAGTATTTT. As protein: CASSTDLTDTQYF. The variable domain in full, completed from reference TRBV7-4 and TRBJ2-3, reads GAGVSQSPRYKVAKRGRDVALRCDSISGHVTLYWYRQTLGQGSEVLTYSQSDAQRDKSGRPSGRFSAERPERSVSTLKIQRTEQGDSAVYLCASSTDLTDTQYFGPGTRLTVL.

The chain couples TRBV10-3 to TRBJ1-2, with 8 bases aligning to TRBD1. This CDR3 is built from 18 residues. The germline gives CDR1 ENHRY, CDR2 SYGVKD. The V segment lost 2 bases and the J segment 6 bases; nucleotides outside the gene matches: 17. The CDR3 bases are TGTGCCATCAGTGAGGTTCAGTCTGGGGACAGGAGATCTGATGGCTACACCTTC. Translation: CAISEVQSGDRRSDGYTF.

The sample holds a few counts of this clonotype. The chain links TRBV19 to TRBJ1-5; D gene ambiguous. This CDR3 contains 13 residues. Germline CDR1 LNHDA, CDR2 SQIVND (reference sequence). The V end lost 3 bases, the J end lost 3 bases, and 6 bases lay between the germline ends. The CDR3 sequence is CASSMFTNQPQHF. CDR3 bases: TGTGCCAGTAGTATGTTCACCAATCAGCCCCAGCATTTT. Full variable domain (missing parts from reference TRBV19 and TRBJ1-5): DGGITQSPKYLFRKEGQNVTLSCEQNLNHDAMYWYRQDPGQGLRLIYYSQIVNDFQKGDIAEGYSVSREKKESFPLTVTSAQKNPTAFYLCASSMFTNQPQHFGDGTRLSIL.

This clonotype was picked up a small number of times. The chain uses TRBV24-1 and TRBJ2-3, with D possibly being TRBD1 (5 bases). Trimming shortened V by 4 bases and J by 3 bases, and 10 bases separated the two germline ends. The germline V gene encodes CDR1 KGHDR and CDR2 SFDVKD. There are 14 residues in the CDR3. In nucleotides, the CDR3 is TGTGCCACCAGTGACTCCAGGGAAACAGATACGCAGTATTTT. Translation gives CATSDSRETDTQYF.

As to this clonotype: Germline is not matched at one junction end, which may reflect a read error. The chain couples TRBV7-8 to TRBJ2-2; D unclear. The CDR3 is 17 residues long. Germline V gives CDR1 SGHVS, CDR2 FQNEAQ. The CDR3 here is CAGSFPLAGLNTGELFF. DNA of the CDR3: TGTGCCGGCAGCTTCCCTTTAGCTGGGCTCAACACCGGGGAGCTGTTTTTT.

This clonotype was seen many times. The chain uses TRBV7-9 and TRBJ1-3; D remains unclear. This CDR3 is built from 13 residues. From germline, CDR1 is SEHNR and CDR2 FQNEAQ (reference sequence). V gave up 4 bases and J gave up 4 bases, with 8 bases separating them. For the CDR3, the DNA is TGTGCCAGCAGCTCCCCCCGAGGAAACACCATATATTTT. This sequence encodes CASSSPRGNTIYF.

Many counts were recorded for this clonotype. CDR3 residues: CASSSLGRETQYF. CDR3 DNA sequence: TGTGCCAGCAGCTCCTTGGGGCGAGAGACCCAGTACTTC. The rearrangement uses TRBV7-9 and TRBJ2-5, with D perhaps TRBD1 (5 bases). Trimming removed 4 bases at V and 4 bases at J, with 10 bases between. The CDR3 length is 13 residues. The germline gives CDR1 SEHNR, CDR2 FQNEAQ (reference sequence).

There are a few counts of this clonotype. This rearrangement joins TRBV9 to TRBJ1-2, with TRBD1 matching 8 bases. V lost 5 bases to trimming and J lost 2 bases; unmatched junction nucleotides: 8. Germline V gives CDR1 SGDLS, CDR2 YYNGEE. The CDR3 extends over 15 amino acids. CDR3 DNA: TGTGCCAGCAGAAGAGGGACAGGCTTAAACTATGGCTACACCTTC. Translated, it gives CASRRGTGLNYGYTF.

The V and J genes are TRBV5-5 and TRBJ2-7; tentative D call: TRBD1 (6 bases). The CDR3 consists of 14 residues. Germline V gene sequence: CDR1 SGHKS, CDR2 YYEKEE (reference sequence). Trimming shortened V by 4 bases and J by 3 bases, and 14 bases separated the two germline ends. The CDR3 sequence is CASSASGTNYEQYV. The CDR3 bases are TGTGCCAGCAGCGCGTCCGGGACAAACTACGAGCAGTACGTC.

The chain combines TRBV7-6 with TRBJ1-1; D might be TRBD1 (5 bases). CDR1 and CDR2 from the germline V gene are SGHVS and FNYEAQ. Trimming took off 5 bases at V and 5 bases at J, with 21 bases between the two ends. The CDR3 spans 16 residues. For the CDR3, the DNA is TGTGCCAGCAGCCCCCCTATCATAGGGGTGATGACTGAAGCTTTCTTT. Protein: CASSPPIIGVMTEAFF. The complete variable domain, with remaining parts taken from reference TRBV7-6 and TRBJ1-1, reads GAGVSQSPRYKVTKRGQDVALRCDPISGHVSLYWYRQALGQGPEFLTYFNYEAQQDKSGLPNDRFSAERPEGSISTLTIQRTEQRDSAMYRCASSPPIIGVMTEAFFGQGTRLTVV.

This clonotype was seen more than once but under ten times. The chain is built from TRBV9 and TRBJ1-3; 8 nucleotides line up with TRBD1. CDR1 and CDR2 from the germline V gene are SGDLS and YYNGEE. The CDR3 totals 14 residues. J was trimmed by 3 bases and V by 3 bases; bases with no gene match: 2. The CDR3 nucleotides are TGTGCCAGCAGCGCTGGACAGGGTGGAAACACCATATATTTT. This translates into CASSAGQGGNTIYF.